This entry lists 7 T cell receptor beta chains sequenced from one sample in a study of blood T cell repertoires in COVID-19. Clones were read by immunoSEQ multiplex PCR, and TCRdb kept only the in-frame ones, dropping some. The table has around 68,000 clones, 90% to 95% seen once. The specimen sequenced was peripheral blood. The receptors originated from a man aged 65 to 85 with active COVID-19.

The rearrangement links TRBV7-8 to TRBJ2-3; D is perhaps TRBD2 (7 bases). Per germline, CDR1 SGHVS and CDR2 FQNEAQ. The germline V and J ends were trimmed by 3 bases and 4 bases, with 17 bases remaining between them. The CDR3 totals 16 residues. The CDR3 protein is CASSLAGALASDTQYF. The DNA for the CDR3 is TGTGCCAGCAGCTTGGCGGGGGCCCTGGCGTCAGATACGCAGTATTTT.

The gene calls are TRBV5-1 and TRBJ2-7, with TRBD1 identical over 11 bases. The CDR3 runs 14 residues. Unmatched junction bases numbered 3, after V lost 5 bases and J lost 2 bases. Germline CDR1 reads SGHRS; CDR2 reads YFSETQ. The CDR3 protein is CASRTGQGAYEQYV. In nucleotides, the CDR3 is TGCGCCAGCAGAACGGGACAGGGGGCCTACGAGCAGTACGTC.

This chain connects TRBV28 to TRBJ1-2; 9 bases are shared with TRBD1. This CDR3 has 15 residues. V gave up 0 bases and J gave up 8 bases; unmatched junction bases: 7. Per germline, CDR1 MDHEN and CDR2 SYDVKM. The CDR3 DNA reads as TGTGCCAGCAGTTTATGGGGGACAGGGTCTAGCGGCTACACCTTC. Translation: CASSLWGTGSSGYTF.

This chain links TRBV29-1 with TRBJ2-2; the match to TRBD2 covers 8 bases. V trimming: 5 bases; J trimming: 4 bases; junction bases outside the gene matches: 3. Germline CDR1 SQVTM, CDR2 ANQGSEA. The CDR3 runs to 13 residues. CDR3 nucleotide sequence: TGCAGCGTTTCGACTAGCGCCACCGGGGAGCTGTTTTTT. Translated, it gives CSVSTSATGELFF.

About this clone: One junction end disagrees with the germline gene, perhaps due to a read error. V is TRBV2 and J is TRBJ2-5; weak D call: TRBD1 (5 bases). The length of the CDR3 is 8 residues. The germline V gene has CDR1 SNHLY and CDR2 FYNNEI. CDR3 nucleotides: TGTGCCAGCAGTGGGACACACTTC. Its protein product is CASSGTHF.

For the CDR3, the DNA is TGTGCCAGCAGCTCACAGGGTTCAGGAGATAAAGCTTTCTTT. This encodes CASSSQGSGDKAFF. The chain joins TRBV7-9 to TRBJ1-1; D may be TRBD1 (6 bases). Germline V gene sequence: CDR1 SEHNR, CDR2 FQNEAQ (reference sequence). This CDR3 is built from 14 residues. V lost 4 bases and J lost 9, with 18 bases in between.

The chain combines TRBV11-2 with TRBJ2-2; tentatively, D is TRBD2 (5 bases). Germline assignment: CDR1 SGHAT and CDR2 FQNNGV. Trimming removed 4 bases at V and 5 bases at J, with 8 bases between. This CDR3 has 13 residues. CDR3 protein: CASSSTGTGELFF. The CDR3 DNA reads as TGTGCCAGCAGCTCCACGGGAACCGGGGAGCTGTTTTTT.